This paragraph covers one T cell receptor beta chain sequence. What it recognizes is unknown. The data derive from a study of early T cells in non-severe SARS-CoV-2 infection. Study in general: Alpha and beta chains were unpaired, from unsorted whole-blood bulk RNA. General study findings and limits: Anti-spike CD8 specificities were favored by VDJdb matching, whose results missed private and CD4 specificities.

Each single cDNA molecule received a unique molecular identifier. TCRdb used MiXCR to reprocess the 5' RACE reads, holding one entry per CDR3 protein. The sample includes about 50,000 distinct CDR3 sequences, 9.3% of them seen just once. This receptor was taken from an adult who was a healthcare worker with PCR-confirmed SARS-CoV-2 infection or an uninfected control (not recorded which). Specimen: whole blood.

In nucleotides, the CDR3 is TGTGCCAGCAGCTTTTCCCGGAACACCGGGGAGCTGTTTTTT. Protein sequence: CASSFSRNTGELFF. The chain couples TRBV11-1 to TRBJ2-2; D not certain. V was shortened by 3 bases and J by 1 base, with 6 bases between the two germline ends. There are 14 residues in the CDR3. CDR1 SGHAT and CDR2 FQDESV come from the germline V gene (reference sequence). The full variable domain, completed using reference TRBV11-1 and TRBJ2-2, is EAEVAQSPRYKITEKSQAVAFWCDPISGHATLYWYRQILGQGPELLVQFQDESVVDDSQLPKDRFSAERLKGVDSTLKIQPAELGDSAMYLCASSFSRNTGELFFGEGSRLTVL.